Listed below are T cell receptor beta chains from one sample, sequenced in a study of T cells in localized non-small cell lung cancer. Assay: immunoSEQ multiplex PCR; the TCRdb copy retains only in-frame clones and omits some. The table includes tens of thousands of clones, roughly 94% detected once. Sample: peripheral blood, taken before any cancer treatment. The receptors originated from a woman aged 35-75 years with stage I lung adenocarcinoma. Each CDR3 is given with its conserved first and last residue. Each record gives: J gene, D gene, V gene, clone size, CDR3 protein, CDR3 DNA. A D gene is named only where the DNA matches it firmly. Not all rows give a size; the values are once, few, many and, for expanded clones, a class.

TRBJ1-1 | NA | TRBV29-1 | NA | CSVDPRSRATEAFF | TGCAGCGTTGATCCTCGGTCCAGGGCCACTGAAGCTTTCTTT
TRBJ1-1 | NA | TRBV11-2 | NA | CASSFIPGTNTEAFF | TGTGCCAGCAGCTTTATTCCAGGGACGAACACTGAAGCTTTCTTT
TRBJ2-2 | TRBD2 | TRBV5-1 | NA | CASSWTRAHGELFF | TGCGCCAGCAGCTGGACTAGGGCCCACGGGGAGCTGTTTTTT
TRBJ1-2 | NA | TRBV5-4 | once | CASSPSVNYGYTF | TGTGCCAGCAGCCCTTCAGTAAACTATGGCTACACCTTC
TRBJ1-5 | NA | TRBV7-3 | NA | CASSLGTNQPQHF | TGTGCCAGCAGCTTAGGGACCAATCAGCCCCAGCATTTT
TRBJ2-1 | TRBD2 | TRBV19 | NA | CASTPRGASGISEQFF | TGTGCCAGTACCCCAAGGGGTGCTAGCGGGATTAGTGAGCAGTTCTTC
TRBJ1-2 | TRBD1 | TRBV9 | NA | CASSGDRETHKDYGYTF | TGTGCCAGCAGCGGGGACAGGGAGACCCATAAAGACTATGGCTACACCTTC
TRBJ2-1 | TRBD2 | TRBV19 | few | CASGTSGRANEQFF | TGTGCCTCAGGGACTAGCGGGAGGGCCAATGAGCAGTTCTTC
TRBJ1-3 | NA | TRBV5-6 | NA | CASSLGGVNSGNTIYF | TGTGCCAGCAGCTTGGGTGGGGTTAACTCTGGAAACACCATATATTTT
TRBJ2-1 | NA | TRBV2 | NA | CASSPRGGELLNEQFF | TGTGCCAGCAGTCCTAGGGGGGGCGAGCTTCTCAATGAGCAGTTCTTC
TRBJ2-7 | NA | TRBV11-3 | NA | CASSPRTPYEQYF | TGTGCCAGCAGCCCAAGGACACCTTACGAGCAGTACTTC
TRBJ2-1 | NA | TRBV19 | NA | CASSRLREQFF | TGTGCCAGTAGTCGCTTACGGGAGCAGTTCTTC
TRBJ2-2 | TRBD2 | TRBV25-1 | NA | CASSRGLAGGPGTGELFF | TGTGCCAGCAGCCGGGGACTAGCGGGGGGGCCGGGTACCGGGGAGCTGTTTTTT
TRBJ2-3 | TRBD2 | TRBV19 | NA | CASSLPAIAGGYTDTQYF | TGTGCCAGTAGTCTTCCGGCGATAGCGGGGGGGTACACAGATACGCAGTATTTT
TRBJ1-4 | NA | TRBV9 | NA | CASSSHATNEKLFF | TGTGCCAGCAGCTCCCACGCAACTAATGAAAAACTGTTTTTT
TRBJ2-1 | NA | TRBV6-6 | NA | CASSYYVTGTNEQFF | TGTGCCAGCAGTTACTATGTAACCGGCACCAATGAGCAGTTCTTC
TRBJ1-5 | NA | TRBV27 | NA | CANIRERPQHF | TGTGCCAACATCCGGGAGCGGCCCCAGCATTTT
TRBJ2-7 | NA | TRBV4-3 | few | CASSQDEGGSYEQYF | TGCGCCAGCAGCCAAGACGAAGGGGGCTCCTACGAGCAGTACTTC
TRBJ1-4 | TRBD1 | TRBV28 | NA | CASSAGGTNEKLFF | TGTGCCAGCAGTGCAGGGGGGACTAATGAAAAACTGTTTTTT
TRBJ2-5 | NA | TRBV9 | NA | CASSVEVTGTQYF | TGTGCCAGCAGCGTGGAGGTAACGGGGACCCAGTACTTC
TRBJ1-1 | TRBD1 | TRBV6-5 | NA | CASSYSNRGLAEAFF | TGTGCCAGCAGTTACTCGAACAGGGGGCTGGCTGAAGCTTTCTTT
TRBJ2-6 | NA | TRBV25-1 | NA | CASVGVSGANVLTF | TGTGCCAGCGTTGGGGTGTCTGGGGCCAACGTCCTGACTTTC
TRBJ1-1 | NA | TRBV6-6 | once | CASRADQGLTEAFF | TGTGCCAGCAGAGCTGATCAGGGGCTGACTGAAGCTTTCTTT
TRBJ1-1 | TRBD1 | TRBV27 | NA | CASSFFTGGTEAFF | TGTGCCAGCAGTTTCTTCACAGGGGGCACTGAAGCTTTCTTT
TRBJ1-3 | NA | TRBV28 | NA | CASTFYQGYGNTIYF | TGTGCCAGCACATTTTATCAGGGTTATGGAAACACCATATATTTT
TRBJ2-1 | TRBD2 | TRBV6-4 | NA | CASNEAGAYNEQFF | TGTGCCAGCAACGAAGCGGGAGCGTACAATGAGCAGTTCTTC
TRBJ2-4 | NA | TRBV28 | NA | CASSQGGAAKNIQYF | TGTGCCAGCAGCCAGGGGGGCGCGGCCAAAAACATTCAGTACTTC
TRBJ2-1 | NA | TRBV29-1 | NA | CSVDRAERTYNEQFF | TGCAGCGTTGATCGCGCCGAAAGAACTTACAATGAGCAGTTCTTC
TRBJ2-7 | NA | TRBV5-5 | NA | CASSLVPGDPEQYF | TGTGCCAGCAGCTTGGTGCCAGGGGATCCCGAGCAGTACTTC
TRBJ2-1 | NA | TRBV11-2 | NA | CASSLGALLSYNEQFF | TGTGCCAGCAGCTTAGGGGCACTACTCTCCTACAATGAGCAGTTCTTC
TRBJ1-1 | TRBD1 | TRBV2 | NA | CASTDTGGSAEAFF | TGTGCCAGCACCGATACAGGGGGCAGCGCTGAAGCTTTCTTT
TRBJ2-1 | TRBD2 | TRBV27 | NA | CASSSSGSSYNEQFF | TGTGCCAGCAGTTCTAGCGGGAGCTCCTACAATGAGCAGTTCTTC
TRBJ1-2 | TRBD1 | TRBV7-2 | NA | CASSLVRQGAGYTF | TGTGCCAGCAGCTTAGTCCGACAGGGGGCGGGCTACACCTTC
TRBJ1-2 | TRBD1 | TRBV4-1 | NA | CASSSLHRGYGYTF | TGCGCCAGCAGCTCACTACACAGGGGATATGGCTACACCTTC
TRBJ2-7 | TRBD2 | TRBV13 | NA | CASSQYSSTSGHYEQYF | TGTGCCAGCAGCCAGTACAGCTCGACTAGCGGGCACTACGAGCAGTACTTC
TRBJ2-3 | NA | TRBV18 | once | CASSPILARGDTQYF | TGTGCCAGCTCACCTATCCTAGCGCGGGGAGATACGCAGTATTTT
TRBJ2-5 | NA | TRBV19 | NA | CASSDRGGETQYF | TGTGCCAGTAGTGACAGGGGAGGGGAGACCCAGTACTTC
TRBJ1-2 | TRBD1 | TRBV4-1 | NA | CASSLTGGGVYGYGYTF | TGCGCCAGCAGCCTGACAGGGGGAGGGGTCTACGGCTATGGCTACACCTTC
TRBJ2-4 | NA | TRBV18 | NA | CASSPRTGSTQNIQYF | TGTGCCAGCTCACCACGAACAGGGAGTACCCAAAACATTCAGTACTTC
TRBJ1-5 | NA | TRBV5-6 | NA | CASSSRTKNAAYSNQPQHF | TGTGCCAGCAGCTCTCGGACCAAAAATGCTGCGTATAGCAATCAGCCCCAGCATTTT
TRBJ2-2 | NA | TRBV5-1 | once | CASSLARVGGELFF | TGCGCCAGCAGCTTGGCAAGGGTTGGCGGGGAGCTGTTTTTT
TRBJ1-1 | NA | TRBV2 | NA | CASKSGQTNTEAFF | TGTGCCAGCAAGTCGGGACAAACGAACACTGAAGCTTTCTTT
TRBJ1-3 | NA | TRBV6-5 | NA | CASMVRGPGNTIYF | TGTGCCAGCATGGTCAGGGGCCCTGGAAACACCATATATTTT
TRBJ2-1 | NA | TRBV7-2 | once | CASSPAGDNEQFF | TGTGCCAGCAGCCCTGCTGGGGACAATGAGCAGTTCTTC
TRBJ2-2 | NA | TRBV9 | NA | CASSTGDPNTGELFF | TGTGCCAGCAGCACCGGGGACCCGAACACCGGGGAGCTGTTTTTT
TRBJ2-5 | TRBD1 | TRBV7-2 | NA | CASSSGTGALQETQYF | TGTGCCAGCAGCTCTGGGACAGGGGCCCTACAAGAGACCCAGTACTTC
TRBJ2-1 | TRBD1 | TRBV7-8 | NA | CASSLRDRGTHEQFF | TGTGCCAGCAGCTTAAGGGACAGGGGGACACATGAGCAGTTCTTC
TRBJ1-1 | NA | TRBV19 | once | CASSMVGSGMNTEAFF | TGTGCCAGTAGTATGGTAGGGTCCGGTATGAACACTGAAGCTTTCTTT
TRBJ2-7 | NA | TRBV14 | NA | CASSLQGARRQYF | TGTGCCAGCAGCCTACAAGGGGCGAGACGGCAGTACTTC